This TCR beta chain was recovered during a study of OX40 agonist ivuxolimab in advanced cancers. Looking at the study overall: Patients with prior anti-PD-1, anti-PD-L1 or anti-CTLA-4 therapy were eligible; approximately 37% had some. Study-wide points: In CD8+ T cells, expanded clones were on average more numerous than in CD4+.

As for this clone: Its specificity is not known.

Germline CDR1 reads SGHNT; CDR2 reads YYREEE (reference sequence). The germline V and J ends were trimmed by 4 bases and 5 bases, with 12 bases remaining between them. The CDR3 covers 14 residues. This table comes from immunoSEQ multiplex PCR, and its TCRdb copy is limited to in-frame clones, with some not included. The sample consists of roughly 14,000 clones, roughly 78% of them appearing once. V and J are TRBV5-4 and TRBJ2-2; D not certain. The starting material was CD4+ or CD8+ T cells sorted from blood, obtained in a trial of the OX40 agonist ivuxolimab. The TCR originated in an adult with an advanced solid tumor such as melanoma, head and neck, liver or kidney cancer. CDR3 sequence: CASSATWSTGELFF. For the CDR3, the DNA is TGTGCCAGCAGCGCCACTTGGTCGACCGGGGAGCTGTTTTTT.